Listed below are T cell receptor beta chains from one sample, sequenced in a study of CD8+CD57+ T cells in acquired aplastic anemia. TCRdb re-derived calls from the reads in MiXCR, one entry per CDR3 protein. The sample lists about 58,000 distinct CDR3 sequences, around 60% occurring once. Sequenced sample: sorted CD4+, CD8+, or CD8+CD57+ T cells (not recorded which) from PBMCs. The receptors here all came from a human donor with aplastic anemia. Each CDR3 is given with its conserved first and last residue. A D gene is named only where the DNA matches it firmly. Where a row states a size, it is once, few, many or the class of an expanded clone; other rows omit it.

TGTGCCAGCAGCTTCAGGGGACTATACGAGCAGTACTTC,CASSFRGLYEQYF,NA,TRBV7-8,NA,TRBJ2-7
TGCAGCGTCAAAGGGACAGACTACGAGCAGTACTTC,CSVKGTDYEQYF,TRBD1,TRBV29-1,NA,TRBJ2-7
TGTGCCAGCAGTTCCCAGCGGGGCGATGAGCAGTTCTTC,CASSSQRGDEQFF,TRBD2,TRBV6-5,many,TRBJ2-1
TGTGCCAGCAGCCAAGGGGGTGAGGCCACTGAAGCTTTCTTT,CASSQGGEATEAFF,NA,TRBV4-2,NA,TRBJ1-1
TGTGCCAGCAGTGGGGGGCAGAGGAACACTCTCTTT,CASSGGQRNTLF,NA,TRBV2,NA,TRBJ1-1
TGTGCCATCAAGGATGTCGGGATGGAGCAGTTCTTC,CAIKDVGMEQFF,NA,TRBV10-3,NA,TRBJ2-1
TGTGCCAGCAGCCAAGACAGGGTGGGAGCAGATACGCAGTATTTT,CASSQDRVGADTQYF,NA,TRBV14,NA,TRBJ2-3
TGTGCCATCGGTGGGTCGTCATTTTCATCCCGAGAGACCCAGTACTTC,CAIGGSSFSSRETQYF,NA,TRBV10-3,NA,TRBJ2-5
TGTGCCAGCACCCCGGGACACGATGAAGCTTTCTTT,CASTPGHDEAFF,NA,TRBV12-3/TRBV12-4,many,TRBJ1-1
TGTGCCAGCAGCCCACTAGCGGGGGAGCCGAACACCGGGGAGCTGTTTTTT,CASSPLAGEPNTGELFF,TRBD2,TRBV7-6,many,TRBJ2-2
TGTGCCATCAGTGAGTCGTCATTTTCATCCCAAGAGACCCACTTT,CAISESSFSSQETHF,NA,TRBV10-3,NA,TRBJ1-6
TGTGCCACCAGGGGCGGGGGGGAAGACAATGAGCAGTTCTTC,CATRGGGEDNEQFF,TRBD2,TRBV15,medium-sized,TRBJ2-1
TGTGCCAGCAGTTACCCCAGCACAGATACGCAGTATTTT,CASSYPSTDTQYF,NA,TRBV6-2/TRBV6-3,many,TRBJ2-3